These 32 T cell receptor beta chains were all obtained from the same sample, sequenced in a study of regulatory T cells. Study findings and constraints: Hydrophobic residues at CDR3 positions 6 and 7 were enriched in conventional CD4+ T cells of CD3G-deficient patients.

These receptors' antigens are unknown. The PCR used 52 TRBV and 13 TRBJ primers. This table comes from immunoSEQ multiplex PCR, and its TCRdb copy is limited to in-frame clones, with some not included. The sample has almost 30,000 clones; roughly 90% are singletons. What was sequenced was conventional CD4+ T cells sorted from blood. The receptors here all came from a person aged 18 to 30 with CD3G deficiency.

The rearrangement links TRBV7-8 to TRBJ2-1; D could derive from TRBD1 or TRBD2 (6 bases each). V was pared by 1 base and J by 2 bases, with 12 bases between. The CDR3 extends over 16 amino acids. The germline V gene encodes CDR1 SGHVS and CDR2 FQNEAQ. CDR3 coding DNA: TGTGCCAGCAGCTTAGTTAGGAGGGGGGCCTACAATGAGCAGTTCTTC. As protein: CASSLVRRGAYNEQFF.

V and J are TRBV27 and TRBJ2-7; 8 nucleotides agree with TRBD1. V gave up 9 bases and J gave up 2 bases; unmatched junction bases: 6. The V gene's germline CDR1 is MNHEY and CDR2 SMNVEV (reference sequence). CDR3 length: 13 residues. CDR3 sequence reads: CASSDREAYEQYF. The CDR3 nucleotides are TGTGCCAGTTCGGACAGGGAAGCCTACGAGCAGTACTTC.

The chain employs TRBV6-1 and TRBJ1-1, with no clear D. The CDR3 consists of 15 residues. V lost 7 bases and J lost 4, with 19 bases in between. The germline V gene has CDR1 MNHNS and CDR2 SASEGT. The CDR3 loop reads CASTLPSPRGTEAFF. The CDR3 DNA reads TGTGCCAGCACCCTGCCCAGCCCTAGAGGCACTGAAGCTTTCTTT.

The chain links TRBV29-1 to TRBJ2-3; maybe TRBD2 (5 bases). V was clipped by 4 bases and J by 3 bases, with 11 bases between them. The CDR3 totals 13 residues. Germline V lookup: CDR1 SQVTM, CDR2 ANQGSEA. CDR3 sequence reads: CSVATRNTDTQYF. As DNA, the CDR3 is TGCAGCGTTGCAACTAGGAATACAGATACGCAGTATTTT.

This rearrangement joins TRBV5-1 to TRBJ2-7; 7 nucleotides align to TRBD1. V shed 0 bases, J shed 3 bases, and the junction held 3 bases outside the gene matches. Per germline, CDR1 SGHRS and CDR2 YFSETQ. The CDR3 runs 14 residues. The CDR3 spells CASSLGQGSYEQYF. In DNA, the CDR3 is TGCGCCAGCAGCTTGGGACAGGGAAGCTACGAGCAGTACTTC.

The CDR3 coding sequence is TGTGCCAGCAGTCCCCAGGGGGCGGTCGCTGAAGCTTTCTTT. Amino acid sequence: CASSPQGAVAEAFF. This rearrangement joins TRBV6-1 to TRBJ1-1; TRBD1 agrees at 8 bases. Trimming removed 5 bases from V and 6 bases from J; junction bases left unmatched: 8. The germline gives CDR1 MNHNS, CDR2 SASEGT. CDR3 length: 14 amino acids.

V is TRBV6-5 and J is TRBJ1-1, with unresolved D. CDR3 length: 16 residues. V lost 2 bases to trimming and J lost 8 bases, with 21 bases between them. CDR1 and CDR2 from the germline V gene are MNHEY and SVGAGI. CDR3 region: CASSYARVREGREAFF. CDR3 coding DNA: TGTGCCAGCAGTTACGCCCGGGTTAGGGAGGGCCGGGAAGCTTTCTTT.

J is TRBJ2-1 and V is TRBV27; D uncertain. Germline V gene sequence: CDR1 MNHEY, CDR2 SMNVEV (reference sequence). Between the trimmed V and J ends, which lost 2 bases and 7 bases, there was a span of 24 bases. This CDR3 contains 18 residues. The CDR3 spells CASSLSARGSAVENEQFF. The CDR3 region has the DNA TGTGCCAGCAGTTTAAGCGCTCGTGGTTCTGCAGTAGAAAATGAGCAGTTCTTC.

This chain connects TRBV21-1 to TRBJ2-2. TRBV21-1 is recorded as a pseudogene. The CDR3 has 15 amino acids. CDR3 residues: CASSKVGSLTGELFF. Here the CDR3 DNA reads TGTGCCAGCAGCAAAGTTGGCAGCCTCACCGGGGAGCTGTTTTTT.

The J gene is TRBJ2-3, the V gene TRBV11-2; D may be TRBD2 (5 bases). This CDR3 spans 13 amino acids. Trimming removed 1 base from V and 6 bases from J, with 8 bases in between. Germline V CDR1 and CDR2: SGHAT, FQNNGV. In nucleotides, the CDR3 is TGTGCCAGCAGCTTAGGGCCGGGGGATACGCAGTATTTT. This encodes CASSLGPGDTQYF.

The chain combines TRBV11-2 with TRBJ1-3; D call uncertain. The CDR3 contains 11 residues. The V and J ends lost 2 bases and 12 bases respectively, with 8 bases between them. The germline gives CDR1 SGHAT, CDR2 FQNNGV. CDR3 sequence reads: CASSLPPGIYF. The CDR3 DNA follows: TGTGCCAGCAGCTTACCCCCGGGCATATATTTT.

The V call is TRBV6-1, the J call TRBJ1-5; D is uncertain. V lost 2 bases and J 6 bases, leaving 8 bases between the germline ends. Germline CDR1 is MNHNS and CDR2 is SASEGT. This CDR3 has 13 residues. The CDR3 loop reads CASSELVGQPQHF. CDR3 sequence (DNA): TGTGCCAGCAGTGAATTGGTGGGTCAGCCCCAGCATTTT.

The chain carries TRBV28 and TRBJ2-1; either TRBD1 or TRBD2 may supply D (6 bases each). This CDR3 spans 15 amino acids. The V gene's germline CDR1 is MDHEN and CDR2 SYDVKM. Trimming left V 3 bases short and J 9 bases short, with 18 bases between. CDR3 DNA sequence: TGTGCCAGCAGTTTGCGAACTAGCAGAGGGGGTGAGCAGTTCTTC. Protein product: CASSLRTSRGGEQFF.

This chain joins TRBV20-1 and TRBJ2-7; D uncertain. Germline CDR1 is DFQATT and CDR2 is SNEGSKA (reference sequence). V dropped 2 bases and J dropped 7 bases, with 3 bases sitting between them. The CDR3 loop spans 9 amino acids. CDR3 sequence reads: CSARREQYV. The CDR3, as DNA: TGCAGTGCTAGACGGGAGCAGTACGTC.

The CDR3 spells CASSSRRAYYNEQFF. The CDR3 nucleotides read TGTGCCAGCAGTTCAAGAAGAGCGTACTACAATGAGCAGTTCTTC. The chain has TRBV28 and TRBJ2-1, with D hard to call. Per the germline V gene, CDR1 is MDHEN and CDR2 is SYDVKM. V was trimmed by 4 bases and J by 3 bases, leaving 13 bases between them. The CDR3 is 15 residues long.

The genes are TRBV21-1 and TRBJ1-3. TRBV21-1 is termed a pseudogene. CDR3 length: 17 residues. CDR3 in DNA: TGTGCCAGCAGCAAAGCCGAGGAGACACTACCTGGAAACACCATATATTTT. The encoded protein is CASSKAEETLPGNTIYF.

The chain joins TRBV7-9 to TRBJ2-3; possibly TRBD2 for D (6 bases). The germline CDR1 and CDR2 sequences are SEHNR and FQNEAQ (reference sequence). The CDR3 extends over 15 amino acids. Trimming removed 5 bases at V and 8 bases at J, with 20 bases between. The CDR3 is CASSLGGVGGTTQYF. The DNA for the CDR3 is TGTGCCAGCAGCCTCGGCGGGGTTGGTGGGACTACGCAGTATTTT.

The J gene is TRBJ2-3, the V gene TRBV7-9; 13 bases fit TRBD2. The CDR3 length is 17 residues. Per the germline V gene, CDR1 is SEHNR and CDR2 is FQNEAQ (reference sequence). V trimming: 0 bases; J trimming: 6 bases; junction bases outside the gene matches: 6. The CDR3 here is CASSLALAGGKKDTQYF. The CDR3 bases are TGTGCCAGCAGCTTAGCACTAGCGGGAGGGAAAAAGGATACGCAGTATTTT.

This clone came up once. The chain combines TRBV18 with TRBJ2-3, with D hard to call. CDR1 is KGHSH, CDR2 LQKENI, per germline. The CDR3 runs to 13 residues. The V gene lost 1 base and the J gene lost 2 bases, with 4 bases spanning the gap. The CDR3, as DNA: TGTGCCAGCTCACCACAGAACACAGATACGCAGTATTTT. Translation gives CASSPQNTDTQYF. Together with reference TRBV18 and TRBJ2-3, the CDR3 gives the full variable domain: NAGVMQNPRHLVRRRGQEARLRCSPMKGHSHVYWYRQLPEEGLKFMVYLQKENIIDESGMPKERFSAEFPKEGPSILRIQQVVRGDSAAYFCASSPQNTDTQYFGPGTRLTVL.

The rearrangement joins TRBV7-9 to TRBJ2-4; D perhaps matches TRBD2 (6 bases). Germline CDR1 SEHNR, CDR2 FQNEAQ (reference sequence). The length of the CDR3 is 12 residues. V was pared by 4 bases and J by 7 bases, with 8 bases between. The CDR3 DNA sequence: TGTGCCAGCAGCTACGGGAGTAACATTCAGTACTTC. This codes for CASSYGSNIQYF.

The chain couples TRBV19 to TRBJ2-3; tentative D call: TRBD1 (6 bases). The germline V gene encodes CDR1 LNHDA and CDR2 SQIVND (reference sequence). The V and J ends lost 3 bases and 2 bases respectively, with 9 bases between them. There are 14 residues in the CDR3. CDR3 loop: CASSMGHSTDTQYF. DNA for the CDR3: TGTGCCAGTAGTATGGGACATTCCACAGATACGCAGTATTTT.

The J gene is TRBJ2-3, the V gene TRBV2; 11 nucleotides agree with TRBD2. The ends lost 7 bases at V and 8 bases at J; junction bases unmatched: 14. CDR1 is SNHLY and CDR2 is FYNNEI in the germline V gene. The CDR3 contains 16 residues. The CDR3 sequence: CASMPGLADLRGTQYF. CDR3 coding DNA: TGTGCCAGCATGCCGGGACTAGCGGACCTCCGGGGTACGCAGTATTTT.

The J gene is TRBJ2-1, the V gene TRBV7-9, with 7 positions matching TRBD2. The CDR3 extends over 14 amino acids. Germline assignment: CDR1 SEHNR and CDR2 FQNEAQ (reference sequence). Trimming at V came to 5 bases and at J to 8 bases, leaving 9 bases not matched to a gene. The CDR3 coding sequence is TGTGCCAGCAGCCCCCGGACTAGTTTCGATGAGCAGTTCTTC. It encodes CASSPRTSFDEQFF.

The genes are TRBV5-1 and TRBJ2-3, with a tentative D call TRBD1 (6 bases). This CDR3 has 15 amino acids. Germline V gives CDR1 SGHRS, CDR2 YFSETQ. The V end was cut by 0 bases, the J end by 3 bases, with 11 bases between. The CDR3 loop reads CASSLGQQGTDTQYF. DNA for the CDR3: TGCGCCAGCAGCTTGGGACAACAGGGAACAGATACGCAGTATTTT.

This chain connects TRBV5-1 to TRBJ2-3, with 12 bases identical to TRBD1. The germline gives CDR1 SGHRS, CDR2 YFSETQ. The CDR3 covers 16 residues. Germline trimming cut 5 bases from V and 5 bases from J; bases unmatched to any gene: 9. The CDR3 bases are TGCGCCAGCAGTCGGTTGGGACAGGGGGCGAGAGATACGCAGTATTTT. This gives the protein CASSRLGQGARDTQYF.

J is TRBJ1-6 and V is TRBV6-4; 7 nucleotides align to TRBD1. CDR3 length: 15 residues. Germline loops: CDR1 MRHNA, CDR2 SNTAGT. V lost 2 bases, J lost 9 bases, and 7 bases stayed unmatched. The DNA of the CDR3 is TGTGCCAGCAGTGACCCTACAGGGGAGGGTTCACCCCTCCACTTT. This codes for CASSDPTGEGSPLHF.

This rearrangement joins TRBV28 to TRBJ2-2; D unclear. This CDR3 comprises 13 residues. V lost 6 bases and J 1 base, leaving 6 bases between the germline ends. Germline CDR1 and CDR2: MDHEN and SYDVKM. The chain's CDR3 is CASRDLNTGELFF. In nucleotides, the CDR3 is TGTGCCAGCAGGGATTTGAACACCGGGGAGCTGTTTTTT.

The genes are TRBV6-5 and TRBJ2-3; D is perhaps TRBD2 (5 bases). This CDR3 is 14 amino acids long. The V end lost 5 bases, the J end lost 8 bases, and 17 bases lay between the germline ends. CDR1 and CDR2 from the germline V gene are MNHEY and SVGAGI. In DNA, the CDR3 is TGTGCCAGCAGTGCAGACAACCCGCGGGTTACGCAGTATTTT. The encoded protein is CASSADNPRVTQYF.

The chain carries TRBV30 and TRBJ2-3; no reliable D call. Trimming shortened V by 3 bases and J by 2 bases, and 9 bases separated the two germline ends. This CDR3 has 13 residues. Per the germline V gene, CDR1 is GTSNPN and CDR2 is SVGIG (reference sequence). As DNA, the CDR3 is TGTGCCTGGAGGTTATACACCACAGATACGCAGTATTTT. This codes for CAWRLYTTDTQYF.

The J gene is TRBJ1-1, the V gene TRBV5-1; D possibly corresponds to TRBD1 (5 bases). This CDR3 region has 14 residues. Germline V gene data show CDR1 as SGHRS and CDR2 as YFSETQ. V was trimmed by 0 bases and J by 7 bases, leaving 13 bases between them. As DNA, the CDR3 is TGCGCCAGCAGCTTGGTAGGCAGGGAGAATGAAGCTTTCTTT. Translating it yields CASSLVGRENEAFF.

The CDR3 DNA reads as TGTGCCAGCAGTGAATATTGGGCGGGTTCCTACGAGCAGTACTTC. It is translated as CASSEYWAGSYEQYF. The chain joins TRBV6-1 to TRBJ2-7; perhaps TRBD2 as D (5 bases). This CDR3 is built from 15 residues. The V and J ends lost 2 bases and 1 base respectively, with 12 bases between them. CDR1 is MNHNS and CDR2 is SASEGT in the germline V gene.

The chain employs TRBV19 and TRBJ1-6; no clear D gene. Trimming removed 1 base at V and 6 bases at J, with 10 bases between. CDR1 LNHDA and CDR2 SQIVND come from the germline V gene (reference sequence). This CDR3 spans 15 amino acids. CDR3 bases: TGTGCCAGTAGTATAGTGTCGGGTTTTAATTCACCCCTCCACTTT. Protein sequence: CASSIVSGFNSPLHF.